The rows below give T cell receptor beta chains drawn from one sample of a study of shared clonotypes between healthy human individuals. Only in-frame clones appear in the TCRdb table, and some are missing; sequencing was by immunoSEQ multiplex PCR. The repertoire holds about 820,000 clones, with 90% to 95% as singletons. The sample was naive CD8+ T cells sorted from blood. The receptors derive from a man aged 25 to 40 in good health. Each CDR3 is given with its conserved first and last residue. The D gene is left open where the match is weak. Not every row has a clone size; where given, it reads once, few, many or a size class.

v_call,d_call,clone_size,j_call,cdr3_nt,cdr3_aa
TRBV7-9,-,-,TRBJ2-3,TGTGCCAGCAGCTTCCACACGGGACACCCGATGGGAGATACGCAGTATTTT,CASSFHTGHPMGDTQYF
TRBV6-1,TRBD2,-,TRBJ2-1,TGTGCCAGCAGCCTCCCCGGGGGGGGAGACAATGAGCAGTTCTTC,CASSLPGGGDNEQFF
TRBV9,-,-,TRBJ2-1,TGTGCCAGCAGCGTTCAGGATAGCGTCTACAATGAGCAGTTCTTC,CASSVQDSVYNEQFF
TRBV5-6,-,-,TRBJ1-1,TGTGCCAGCAGCTTGGGAGGGCCATTT,CASSLGGPF
TRBV7-3,TRBD2,-,TRBJ2-1,TGTGCCAGCAGCTTAGGCGGGAGTCCCTACAATGAGCAGTTCTTC,CASSLGGSPYNEQFF
TRBV7-9,-,once,TRBJ2-7,TGTGCCAGCAGCTACCTTAGCTCCGAGCAGTACTTC,CASSYLSSEQYF
TRBV15,TRBD2,once,TRBJ2-1,TGTGCCACCAGCCCTACTAGCGGGAGTTACAATGAGCAGTTCTTC,CATSPTSGSYNEQFF
TRBV7-9,-,-,TRBJ2-1,TGTGCCAATTCTCCCTACAATGAGCAGTTCTTC,CANSPYNEQFF
TRBV28,TRBD1,few,TRBJ1-1,TGTGCCATAGGACTGGGACAGGCGGTGAACACTGAAGCTTTCTTT,CAIGLGQAVNTEAFF
TRBV7-6,TRBD2,-,TRBJ2-3,TGTGCCAGCAGCCGGAACACCGGACTAGGCCCCACAGATACGCAGTATTTT,CASSRNTGLGPTDTQYF
TRBV5-4,-,-,TRBJ2-1,TGTGCCAGCAGCTTGAATCTAGATGAGCAGTTCTTC,CASSLNLDEQFF
TRBV27,TRBD1,-,TRBJ2-7,TGTGCCAGCAGTCCGACAGGGACAGGAGCCTACGAGCAGTACTTC,CASSPTGTGAYEQYF
TRBV2,-,-,TRBJ2-7,TGTGCCAGCAGTGATAGGTCGGCCATCAGCTCCTACGAGCAGTACTTC,CASSDRSAISSYEQYF
TRBV30,TRBD2,once,TRBJ2-7,TGTGCCTGGAGCACGGGAACTAGCGGCGGGGACGAGCAGTACTTC,CAWSTGTSGGDEQYF
TRBV2,TRBD2,-,TRBJ2-1,TGTGCCAGCAGTAGCGGGATCGCCTACAATGAGCAGTTCTTC,CASSSGIAYNEQFF
TRBV10-1,-,-,TRBJ2-2,TGCGCCAGCAGTGATGGGCTAGGGGAGCTGTTTTTT,CASSDGLGELFF
TRBV20-1,-,-,TRBJ2-7,TGCAGTGCTAGTGACCCCGAGCAGTACTTC,CSASDPEQYF
TRBV27,-,-,TRBJ2-2,TGTGCCAGCAGTATGATGCAGGGTAACACCGGGGAGCTGTTTTTT,CASSMMQGNTGELFF
TRBV7-8,TRBD1,-,TRBJ2-2,TGTGCCAGCAGCCAACAGGGGGCGGGAGTTCCCGGGGAGCTGTTTTTT,CASSQQGAGVPGELFF
TRBV19,TRBD2,-,TRBJ2-7,TGTGCCAGTAGTTGGTCAATTTCCAGCGGGAGGGTCTTCTCCTACGAGCAGTACTTC,CASSWSISSGRVFSYEQYF
TRBV5-1,TRBD2,-,TRBJ2-3,TGCGCCAGCAGCCCCGAGGGACTAGCGGGATGGTCAGATACGCAGTATTTT,CASSPEGLAGWSDTQYF
TRBV7-9,TRBD2,-,TRBJ2-2,TGTGCCAGCAGCTTAGTCGTCGGGGGGGACACCGGGGAGCTGTTTTTT,CASSLVVGGDTGELFF
TRBV18,-,-,TRBJ2-3,TGTGCCAGCTCACCCCGGGCAGAATCTGTTCCAGATACGCAGTATTTT,CASSPRAESVPDTQYF
TRBV6-1,-,-,TRBJ1-5,TGTGCCAGCAAGCAGGGTTCTCATAGCAATCAGCCCCAGCATTTT,CASKQGSHSNQPQHF